Sequencing of this T cell receptor beta chain was carried out in a study of T-cell reconstitution after alpha-beta-depleted transplantation in children. The CDR3 loop spans 20 amino acids. Trimming took 4 bases from V and 0 from J; bases not matched to a gene: 19. The germline gives CDR1 SGHRS, CDR2 YFSETQ. This clonotype was counted only a few times. It was with unique molecular identifiers that the TCRbeta library was prepared. From the PCR reads, TCRdb called clonotypes with MiXCR, one entry per CDR3 protein. The table has about 230,000 distinct CDR3 sequences, approximately 9% seen once. The sequences come from PBMCs from the stem cell graft donor, collected from the stem cell graft. This chain joins TRBV5-1 and TRBJ2-1, with TRBD1 identical over 7 bases. The clonotype comes from a human donor who donated a stem cell graft to a child with acute lymphoblastic leukemia. In nucleotides, the CDR3 is TGCGCCAGCAGCGAGCCCCTCGATCGAGTCGGACAGGTCTCCTACAATGAGCAGTTCTTC. This sequence encodes CASSEPLDRVGQVSYNEQFF.